This T cell receptor (beta chain) stems from a study of control samples from healthy donors and cancer patients. Profiling relied on immunoSEQ multiplex PCR, and the TCRdb table lists in-frame clones only, not all of them. The sample shows 71,000 or so clones, 85% to 90% of them seen only once. CDR3 length: 16 amino acids. CDR1 and CDR2 (germline): KGHSH, LQKENI. Trimming cost V 4 bases and J 2 bases, with 14 bases left between them. This TCR derives from a man in his sixties with lung cancer. Material: PBMCs. The chain has TRBV18 and TRBJ2-2; perhaps TRBD2 as D (6 bases). CDR3 protein: CASSLGDGTNTGELFF. The CDR3 DNA follows: TGTGCCAGCTCACTTGGGGACGGGACTAACACCGGGGAGCTGTTTTTT.